This T cell receptor (beta chain) was sequenced during a study of T-cell reconstitution after alpha-beta-depleted transplantation in children. Unique molecular identifiers were incorporated during preparation of the TCRbeta library. TCRdb re-derived calls from the PCR reads in MiXCR, one entry per CDR3 protein. The table records about 440,000 distinct CDR3 sequences, 43% of them present only once. Broader study findings: Alpha-beta T cells about two months after transplant reportedly derived from several hundred expanded graft clones. The study traced high day-60 TCRbeta diversity in some patients to surviving recipient T cells and thymic progenitors. T-cell numbers and diversity, one year after transplant, stemmed largely from T cells that were newly produced.

Germline lookup yields CDR1 DFQATT and CDR2 SNEGSKA (reference sequence). Trimming at V came to 1 base and at J to 5 bases, leaving 6 bases not matched to a gene. The CDR3 length is 14 residues. This clonotype appeared a few times. Its target is not known. The material was PBMCs, obtained before TCRalphabeta/CD19-depleted stem cell transplant. This clonotype was obtained from a girl between 2 and 10 years old with aplastic anemia, due to receive a stem cell transplant. This sequence joins TRBV20-1 and TRBJ1-1; TRBD1 matches at 8 bases. CDR3 loop: CSARGDRGWTEAFF. The CDR3 DNA follows: TGCAGTGCTAGAGGAGACAGGGGTTGGACTGAAGCTTTCTTT.